These T cell receptor beta chains were read from a single sample in a study of cytomegalovirus exposure and HLA in healthy donors. Repertoires were generated with immunoSEQ multiplex PCR, while TCRdb's copy carries only in-frame clones and drops some. The table shows some 180,000 clones, with 82% occurring only once. The sample was PBMCs. These receptors came from a middle-aged man in good health and CMV-seronegative. Each CDR3 is given with its conserved first and last residue. Each record gives: clone size, J gene, D gene, V gene, CDR3 protein, CDR3 DNA. D genes are given only for firm matches. Clone size appears in some rows only: once, few, many, or a class for an expanded clone.

.	TRBJ2-2	.	TRBV25-1	CASSIRQVTGELFF	TGTGCCAGCAGTATACGACAGGTCACCGGGGAGCTGTTTTTT
.	TRBJ2-1	TRBD1	TRBV19	CASSTGDRNNEQFF	TGTGCCAGTAGTACGGGGGACAGGAACAATGAGCAGTTCTTC
once	TRBJ2-2	.	TRBV4-3	CASSQDSNTGELFF	TGCGCCAGCAGCCAAGACTCCAACACCGGGGAGCTGTTTTTT
few	TRBJ2-7	TRBD1	TRBV15	CATSRDQGATSYEQYF	TGTGCCACCAGCAGAGATCAGGGGGCTACATCCTACGAGCAGTACTTC
.	TRBJ2-1	TRBD2	TRBV7-3	CASSRTSGSSYNEQFF	TGTGCCAGCAGCAGGACTAGCGGGAGCTCCTACAATGAGCAGTTCTTC
.	TRBJ2-7	.	TRBV29-1	CSVFITGLAENF	TGCAGCGTTTTTATTACAGGGCTGGCAGAGAACTTC
.	TRBJ1-1	.	TRBV5-4	CASSFGAHTEAFF	TGTGCCAGCAGCTTCGGAGCGCACACTGAAGCTTTCTTT
.	TRBJ2-3	TRBD2	TRBV4-2	CASSQSLAGGTDTQYF	TGTGCCAGCAGCCAAAGCCTAGCGGGGGGCACAGATACGCAGTATTTT
once	TRBJ1-1	.	TRBV5-1	CASSPEGTPGVEAFF	TGCGCCAGCAGCCCTGAGGGGACCCCGGGGGTCGAAGCTTTCTTT
.	TRBJ2-1	.	TRBV30	CAWSVSGYDEQFF	TGTGCCTGGAGTGTAAGCGGGTATGATGAGCAGTTCTTC
.	TRBJ1-2	.	TRBV7-9	CASSLAYAREGYTF	TGTGCCAGCAGCTTAGCTTATGCCCGGGAGGGCTACACCTTC
.	TRBJ1-2	TRBD1	TRBV10-3	CAISESNRGGYGYTF	TGTGCCATCAGTGAGTCGAACAGGGGTGGCTATGGCTACACCTTC
.	TRBJ1-2	.	TRBV28	CASVWAATNYGYTF	TGTGCCAGCGTCTGGGCAGCCACTAACTATGGCTACACCTTC
few	TRBJ2-1	TRBD1	TRBV5-6	CASSRGQGSYNEQFF	TGTGCCAGCAGCCGGGGACAGGGTTCCTACAATGAGCAGTTCTTC
.	TRBJ1-3	.	TRBV27	CASSLSGRFGNTIYF	TGTGCCAGCAGTTTATCCGGCAGGTTTGGAAACACCATATATTTT
.	TRBJ1-5	.	TRBV6-1	CASSEPGLNQPQHF	TGTGCCAGCAGTGAGCCAGGATTAAATCAGCCCCAGCATTTT
.	TRBJ1-2	TRBD1	TRBV5-6	CASSSGQGTYGYTF	TGTGCCAGCAGCTCCGGACAGGGGACCTATGGCTACACCTTC
.	TRBJ2-3	TRBD2	TRBV5-1	CASSLAGTSGTDTQYF	TGCGCCAGCAGCTTAGCCGGGACTAGCGGCACAGATACGCAGTATTTT
.	TRBJ1-5	TRBD1	TRBV6-5	CASSYEGGVNQPQHF	TGTGCCAGCAGTTATGAAGGGGGCGTCAATCAGCCCCAGCATTTT
.	TRBJ1-2	.	TRBV11-2	CASSLAGVGYTF	TGTGCCAGCAGCTTAGCAGGGGTTGGCTACACCTTC
.	TRBJ1-2	.	TRBV28	CASTTEFYYGYTF	TGTGCCAGCACTACAGAATTTTACTATGGCTACACCTTC
.	TRBJ2-5	.	TRBV5-4	CASSLDRRYQETQYF	TGTGCCAGCAGCTTGGATCGGCGGTACCAAGAGACCCAGTACTTC
once	TRBJ2-3	TRBD2	TRBV5-1	CASSSGLAGAGPDTQYF	TGCGCCAGCAGCTCGGGACTAGCGGGAGCGGGGCCAGATACGCAGTATTTT
once	TRBJ2-7	TRBD1	TRBV7-9	CASSPRQGARYYEQYF	TGTGCCAGCAGCCCCAGACAGGGGGCGAGGTACTACGAGCAGTACTTC
.	TRBJ2-7	.	TRBV28	CASSRVGGLDF	TGTGCCAGCAGTCGGGTCGGGGGGCTGGACTTC
.	TRBJ2-3	.	TRBV4-1	CASGAGGPDTQYF	TGCGCCAGCGGGGCAGGGGGGCCAGATACGCAGTATTTT
few	TRBJ1-1	.	TRBV30	CAWSPTGGTRAFF	TGTGCCTGGAGTCCCACGGGCGGGACGAGGGCTTTCTTT
.	TRBJ2-5	TRBD2	TRBV30	CALGLAGVRGETQYF	TGTGCCTTGGGACTAGCGGGGGTAAGGGGGGAGACCCAGTACTTC
.	TRBJ2-7	.	TRBV20-1	CSARLEPEQYF	TGCAGTGCTAGGCTAGAGCCCGAGCAGTACTTC
few	TRBJ2-1	.	TRBV7-3	CASSPGPPTLGNYNEQFF	TGTGCCAGCAGCCCCGGGCCCCCTACCCTCGGGAATTACAATGAGCAGTTCTTC
.	TRBJ1-1	.	TRBV11-2	CASSLSGANTEAFF	TGTGCCAGCAGCTTGTCAGGGGCTAACACTGAAGCTTTCTTT
.	TRBJ2-1	TRBD1	TRBV2	CASLRDRGNNEQFF	TGTGCCAGCCTCAGGGACAGGGGAAACAATGAGCAGTTCTTC
.	TRBJ2-3	TRBD2	TRBV6-4	CASSEREGRRTDTQYF	TGTGCCAGCAGTGAGCGGGAGGGCCGGCGCACAGATACGCAGTATTTT
.	TRBJ2-1	TRBD2	TRBV13	CASSFLAGPYNEQFF	TGTGCCAGCAGCTTTCTAGCGGGTCCCTACAATGAGCAGTTCTTC
.	TRBJ1-2	.	TRBV28	CASSFGGSVYGYTF	TGTGCCAGCAGTTTCGGGGGGTCGGTCTATGGCTACACCTTC
.	TRBJ1-6	.	TRBV27	CASRYRDTYNSPLHF	TGTGCCAGCAGATATCGGGACACCTATAATTCACCCCTCCACTTT
.	TRBJ2-7	.	TRBV6-5	CASSYRGYTYEQYF	TGTGCCAGCAGCTACCGCGGTTACACCTACGAGCAGTACTTC
.	TRBJ2-3	.	TRBV6-5	CASSPLTTDTQYF	TGTGCCAGCAGCCCTCTAACCACAGATACGCAGTATTTT
.	TRBJ2-1	.	TRBV11-2	CASSPNSYNEQFF	TGTGCCAGCAGCCCAAACTCCTACAATGAGCAGTTCTTC